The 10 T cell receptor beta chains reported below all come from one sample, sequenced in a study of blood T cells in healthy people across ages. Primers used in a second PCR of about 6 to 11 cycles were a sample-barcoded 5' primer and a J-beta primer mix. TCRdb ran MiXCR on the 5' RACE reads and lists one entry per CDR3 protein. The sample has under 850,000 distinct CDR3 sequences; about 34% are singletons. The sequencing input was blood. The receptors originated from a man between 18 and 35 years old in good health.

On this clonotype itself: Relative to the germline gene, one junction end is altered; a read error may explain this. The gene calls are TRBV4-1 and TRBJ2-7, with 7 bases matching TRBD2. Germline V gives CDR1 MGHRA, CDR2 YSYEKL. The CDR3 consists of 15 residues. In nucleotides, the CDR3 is TGCGTCAGCAGCCAAGGACTAGAGTTGTACAATGAGCAGTACTTC. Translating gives CVSSQGLELYNEQYF.

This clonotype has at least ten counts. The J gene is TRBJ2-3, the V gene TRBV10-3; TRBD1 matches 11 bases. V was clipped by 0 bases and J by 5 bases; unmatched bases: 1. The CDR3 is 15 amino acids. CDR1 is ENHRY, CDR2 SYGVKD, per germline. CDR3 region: CAISESGQGEDTQYF. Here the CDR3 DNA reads TGTGCCATCAGTGAGTCGGGACAGGGGGAAGATACGCAGTATTTT.

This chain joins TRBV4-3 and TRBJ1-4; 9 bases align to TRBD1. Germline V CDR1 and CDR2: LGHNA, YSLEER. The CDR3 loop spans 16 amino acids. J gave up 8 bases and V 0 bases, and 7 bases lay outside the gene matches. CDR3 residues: CASSQERDREDEKLFF. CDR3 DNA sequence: TGCGCCAGCAGCCAAGAGCGGGACAGGGAAGACGAAAAACTGTTTTTT.

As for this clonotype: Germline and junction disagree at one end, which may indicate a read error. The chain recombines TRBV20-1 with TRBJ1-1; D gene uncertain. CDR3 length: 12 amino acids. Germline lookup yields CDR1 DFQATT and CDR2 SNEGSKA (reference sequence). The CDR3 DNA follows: TGCGGTGCCCCCTTCCCGGGAACTGAAGCTTTCTTT. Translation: CGAPFPGTEAFF.

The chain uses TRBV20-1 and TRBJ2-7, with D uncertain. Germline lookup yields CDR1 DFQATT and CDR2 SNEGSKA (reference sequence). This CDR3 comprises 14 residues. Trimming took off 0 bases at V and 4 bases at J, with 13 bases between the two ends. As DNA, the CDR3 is TGCAGTGCTAGAGATGATCAGGTTTTTTACGAGCAGTACTTC. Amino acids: CSARDDQVFYEQYF.

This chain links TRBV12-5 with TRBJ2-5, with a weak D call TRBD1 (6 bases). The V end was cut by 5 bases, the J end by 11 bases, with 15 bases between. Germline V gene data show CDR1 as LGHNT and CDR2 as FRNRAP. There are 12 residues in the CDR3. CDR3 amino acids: CASGPDRNEQYF. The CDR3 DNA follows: TGTGCTAGTGGTCCCGACAGGAATGAGCAGTACTTC.

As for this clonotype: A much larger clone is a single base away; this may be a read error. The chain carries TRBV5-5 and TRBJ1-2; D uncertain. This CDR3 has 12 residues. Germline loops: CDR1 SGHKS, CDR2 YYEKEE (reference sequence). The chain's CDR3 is CAGSSEGYGYTF. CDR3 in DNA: TGTGCCGGCAGCTCGGAGGGCTATGGCTACACCTTC. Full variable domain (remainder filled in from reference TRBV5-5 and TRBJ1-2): DAGVTQSPTHLIKTRGQQVTLRCSPISGHKSVSWYQQVLGQGPQFIFQYYEKEERGRGNFPDRFSARQFPNYSSELNVNALLLGDSALYLCAGSSEGYGYTFGSGTRLTVV.

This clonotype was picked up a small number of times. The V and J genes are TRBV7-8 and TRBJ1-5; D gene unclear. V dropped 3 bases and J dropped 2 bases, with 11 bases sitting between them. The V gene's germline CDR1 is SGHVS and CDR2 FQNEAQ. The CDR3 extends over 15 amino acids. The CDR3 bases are TGTGCCAGCAGCTTGGAAATTATGGGCAATCAGCCCCAGCATTTT. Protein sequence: CASSLEIMGNQPQHF.

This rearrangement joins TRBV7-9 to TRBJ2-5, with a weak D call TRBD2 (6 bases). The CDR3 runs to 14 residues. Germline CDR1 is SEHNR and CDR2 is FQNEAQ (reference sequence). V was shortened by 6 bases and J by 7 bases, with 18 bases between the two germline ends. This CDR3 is CASSWRGKVGTQYF. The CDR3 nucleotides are TGTGCCAGCAGTTGGAGGGGAAAAGTCGGGACCCAGTACTTC.

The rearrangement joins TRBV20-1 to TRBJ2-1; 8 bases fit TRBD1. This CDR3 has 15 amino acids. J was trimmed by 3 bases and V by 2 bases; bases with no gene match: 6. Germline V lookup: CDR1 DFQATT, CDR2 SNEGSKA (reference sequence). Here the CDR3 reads CSARNGQGNYNEQFF. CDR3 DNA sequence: TGCAGTGCTAGAAACGGACAGGGCAACTACAATGAGCAGTTCTTC.